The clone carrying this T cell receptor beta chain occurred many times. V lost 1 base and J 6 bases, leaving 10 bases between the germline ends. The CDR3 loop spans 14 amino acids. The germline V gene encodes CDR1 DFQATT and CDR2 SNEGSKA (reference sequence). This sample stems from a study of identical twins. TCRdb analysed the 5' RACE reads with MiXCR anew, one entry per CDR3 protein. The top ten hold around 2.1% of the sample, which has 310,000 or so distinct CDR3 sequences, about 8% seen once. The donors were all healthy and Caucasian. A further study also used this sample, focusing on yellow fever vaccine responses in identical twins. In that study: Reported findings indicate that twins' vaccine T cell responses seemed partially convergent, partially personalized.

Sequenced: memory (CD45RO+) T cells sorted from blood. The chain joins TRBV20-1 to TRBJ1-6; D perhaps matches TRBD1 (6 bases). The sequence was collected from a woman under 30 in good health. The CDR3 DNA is TGCAGTGCTAGAGCGGGCAGGGGTAATTCACCCCTCCACTTT. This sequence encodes CSARAGRGNSPLHF.